The entry below gives a single T cell receptor beta chain sequence along with its context. Libraries were prepared by immunoSEQ multiplex PCR; TCRdb keeps only in-frame clonotypes and omits some of them. Of approximately 150,000 clones detected, 84% appear once; the ten largest clones hold about 8%. This entry is derived from a study of blood T cell repertoires in COVID-19. The germline CDR1 and CDR2 sequences are MDHEN and SYDVKM. This CDR3 has 16 residues. The germline V and J ends were trimmed by 6 bases and 4 bases, with 22 bases remaining between them. The chain couples TRBV28 to TRBJ2-7, with D maybe TRBD2 (6 bases). Sequenced material: PBMCs or T cells enriched from blood (not recorded which). The receptor was isolated from a woman between 50 and 59 years old who had recovered from COVID-19. As DNA, the CDR3 is TGTGCCAGCAGCCCCAATCAACTGCCCGGGGGTTACGAGCAGTACTTC. It encodes CASSPNQLPGGYEQYF.